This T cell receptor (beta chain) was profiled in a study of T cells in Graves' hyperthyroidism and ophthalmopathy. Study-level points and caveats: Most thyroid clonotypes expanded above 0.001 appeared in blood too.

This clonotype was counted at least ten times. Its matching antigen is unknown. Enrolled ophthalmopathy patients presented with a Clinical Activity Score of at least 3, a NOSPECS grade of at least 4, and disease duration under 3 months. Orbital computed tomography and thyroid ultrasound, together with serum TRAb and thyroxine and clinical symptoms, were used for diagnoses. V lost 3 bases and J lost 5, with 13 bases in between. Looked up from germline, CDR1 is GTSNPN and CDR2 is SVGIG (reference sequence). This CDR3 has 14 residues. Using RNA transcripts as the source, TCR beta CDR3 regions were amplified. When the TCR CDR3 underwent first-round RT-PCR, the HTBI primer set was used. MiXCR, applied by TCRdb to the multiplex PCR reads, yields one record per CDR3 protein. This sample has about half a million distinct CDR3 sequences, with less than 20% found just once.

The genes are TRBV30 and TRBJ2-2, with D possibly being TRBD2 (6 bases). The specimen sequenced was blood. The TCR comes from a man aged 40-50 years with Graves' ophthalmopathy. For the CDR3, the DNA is TGTGCCTGGAGGGGACTCACAGAAACCGGGGAGCTGTTTTTT. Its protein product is CAWRGLTETGELFF. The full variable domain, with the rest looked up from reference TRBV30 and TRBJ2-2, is SQTIHQWPATLVQPVGSPLSLECTVEGTSNPNLYWYRQAAGRGLQLLFYSVGIGQISSEVPQNLSASRPQDRQFILSSKKLLLSDSGFYLCAWRGLTETGELFFGEGSRLTVL.